This TCR beta chain was captured by sequencing in a study of cytomegalovirus exposure and HLA in healthy donors. Whole-study findings and limits: TCR sequences were mostly rare, though some public TCRs occurred in many donors.

In the case of this clone: Its cognate antigen is unknown.

Both 60 Vbeta primers and 13 Jbeta primers went into the PCR. The data were produced by immunoSEQ multiplex PCR, yet TCRdb's version contains in-frame clones alone and is incomplete. The sample contains 130,000 to 150,000 clones, about 84% of which appear only once. Germline values: CDR1 SQVTM, CDR2 ANQGSEA. The germline V and J ends were trimmed by 0 bases and 4 bases, with 11 bases remaining between them. The CDR3 is 14 amino acids. The sequenced material came from PBMCs. This TCR derives from a young woman in good health and CMV-seropositive. V is TRBV29-1 and J is TRBJ2-3; tentative D call: TRBD1 (5 bases). The CDR3 protein is CSVEDLGAPDTQYF. The CDR3 DNA sequence: TGCAGCGTTGAAGATCTTGGGGCCCCAGATACGCAGTATTTT.